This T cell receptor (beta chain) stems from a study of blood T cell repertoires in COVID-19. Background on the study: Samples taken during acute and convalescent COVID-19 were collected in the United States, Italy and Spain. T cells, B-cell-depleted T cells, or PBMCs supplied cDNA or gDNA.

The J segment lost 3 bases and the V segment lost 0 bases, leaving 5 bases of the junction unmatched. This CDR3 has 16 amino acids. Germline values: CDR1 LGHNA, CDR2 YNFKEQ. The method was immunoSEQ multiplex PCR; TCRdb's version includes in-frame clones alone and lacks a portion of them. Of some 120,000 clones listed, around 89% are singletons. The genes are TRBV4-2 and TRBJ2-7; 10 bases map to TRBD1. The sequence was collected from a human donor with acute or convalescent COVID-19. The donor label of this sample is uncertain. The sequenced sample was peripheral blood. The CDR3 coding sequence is TGTGCCAGCAGCCAAGATGGGACAGGGGCCGACTACGAGCAGTACTTC. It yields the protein CASSQDGTGADYEQYF.